What follows describes a single T cell receptor (beta chain). This entry belongs to a study of blood T cell repertoires in COVID-19. CDR1 is MGHRA and CDR2 is YSYEKL in the germline V gene. CDR3 length: 16 amino acids. The trim removed 3 bases at V and 9 bases at J, leaving 9 bases unmatched. Sequenced by immunoSEQ multiplex PCR; TCRdb stores in-frame clones only, minus some. Among about 120,000 clones listed, 85% to 90% were seen once. The specimen was peripheral blood. This chain links TRBV4-1 with TRBJ2-1, with 12 bases identical to TRBD2. The clonotype was recovered from a woman in her seventies with acute or convalescent COVID-19. The CDR3 loop reads CASSHRRLAGVGEQFF. The CDR3 DNA sequence: TGCGCCAGCAGCCACCGCAGACTAGCGGGGGTGGGTGAGCAGTTCTTC.